The 2 T cell receptor beta chains below all came from one sample that was sequenced in a study of blood T cell repertoires in COVID-19. TCRdb's table, derived via immunoSEQ multiplex PCR, lists solely in-frame clones and lacks some. The table records 150,000 to 200,000 clones, roughly 88% of them present only once. The source material was peripheral blood. The receptors stem from a man aged 18 to 30 with acute or convalescent COVID-19.

The V call is TRBV7-8, the J call TRBJ2-3, with TRBD1 matching over 9 bases. With 5 bases clipped from V and 4 bases from J, the junction kept 13 bases outside the gene matches. There are 17 residues in the CDR3. Looked up from germline, CDR1 is SGHVS and CDR2 is FQNEAQ. The CDR3 loop is CASSDLARDRAADTQYF. Here the CDR3 DNA reads TGTGCCAGCAGCGACCTGGCCCGGGACAGGGCTGCAGATACGCAGTATTTT.

The chain is built from TRBV19 and TRBJ1-5, with D perhaps matching TRBD1 (6 bases). CDR3 length: 17 residues. V was clipped by 0 bases and J by 0 bases, with 12 bases between them. Looked up from germline, CDR1 is LNHDA and CDR2 is SQIVND (reference sequence). The CDR3 DNA reads TGTGCCAGTAGTATAGATCACAGGGCTAATAGCAATCAGCCCCAGCATTTT. The encoded protein is CASSIDHRANSNQPQHF.